A single sample is the source of the 12 T cell receptor beta chains below, sequenced in a study of CD8+ T cells in alopecia areata (dated by TCRdb to the late 2010s). Libraries were prepared through the immunoSEQ multiplex PCR assay. For TCR sequencing, RNA was extracted from every sample and reverse transcribed into cDNA to serve as template. In its TCRdb copy, this immuneACCESS table keeps in-frame sequences only and misses some clones. Where compared with another copy, unresolved V genes explain less than half of these, and the others have no known cause. The sample profile shows around 210,000 clones; under 70% of them were found once. The ten biggest clones cover roughly 4.2% of the sample. The meaning of the sample's time point label: roughly 27 days on oral tofacitinib. The treatment or condition tag for this specimen amounts to: oral pan-JAK inhibitor, 5-10 mg twice daily. This specimen consisted of CD4+ T cells sorted from blood, obtained at week 4, from a patient treated with tofacitinib. These receptors originate from a human donor with alopecia areata.

CDR3 residues: CASSSVTALGAGELFF. In DNA, the CDR3 is TGCGCCAGCAGTTCGGTAACGGCGCTAGGGGCCGGGGAGCTGTTTTTT. The V and J genes are TRBV5-1 and TRBJ2-2, with TRBD1 as a possible D gene (5 bases). Germline CDR1 SGHRS, CDR2 YFSETQ. The V end was cut by 5 bases, the J end by 6 bases, with 20 bases between. The CDR3 sequence is 16 residues long.

The chain joins TRBV2 to TRBJ1-5, with no clear D. Germline loops: CDR1 SNHLY, CDR2 FYNNEI. The CDR3 length is 14 residues. The V end was cut by 6 bases, the J end by 9 bases, with 18 bases between. The CDR3 region has the DNA TGTGCCAGCAGAGGGCTGGAAAATCAGCGGCCCCAGCATTTT. It specifies CASRGLENQRPQHF.

A note on this clone: Other DNA sequences from this sample encode an identical CDR3 as well. The chain uses TRBV30 and TRBJ2-7; D is unclear. This CDR3 has 12 amino acids. Trimming took off 1 base at V and 0 bases at J, with 4 bases between the two ends. Germline CDR1 GTSNPN, CDR2 SVGIG (reference sequence). In DNA, the CDR3 is TGTGCCTGGAGTGACAGCTCCTACGAGCAGTACTTC. Translation: CAWSDSSYEQYF.

Only a few counts were recorded for this clone. The chain combines TRBV5-6 with TRBJ2-3; D unclear. The CDR3 sequence is 17 residues long. Trimming removed 3 bases from V and 4 bases from J, with 21 bases in between. Germline CDR1 is SGHDT and CDR2 is YYEEEE. CDR3 residues: CASSSPGHTIHADTQYF. Written as DNA, the CDR3 is TGTGCCAGCAGCTCCCCCGGCCACACTATCCACGCAGATACGCAGTATTTT.

This chain joins TRBV15 and TRBJ2-5; 11 bases line up with TRBD1. V was pared by 1 base and J by 2 bases, with 3 bases of the junction left unmatched. Germline loops: CDR1 LNHNV, CDR2 YYDKDF (reference sequence). The CDR3 is made up of 16 amino acids. DNA of the CDR3: TGTGCCACCAGCAGAGGGGGGACAGGGGGTCAAGAGACCCAGTACTTC. This codes for CATSRGGTGGQETQYF.

This rearrangement joins TRBV4-1 to TRBJ2-7; D is undetermined. The V and J ends lost 1 base and 6 bases respectively, with 10 bases between them. The germline CDR1 and CDR2 sequences are MGHRA and YSYEKL. The CDR3 consists of 13 residues. CDR3 DNA: TGCGCCAGCAGCCAAGTAGGCCGTCCCGAGCAGTACTTC. It yields the protein CASSQVGRPEQYF.

This clone was picked up a small number of times. V is TRBV7-2 and J is TRBJ2-3, with TRBD2 identical over 10 bases. Germline lookup yields CDR1 SGHTA and CDR2 FQGNSA. Trimming took 5 bases from V and 2 from J; bases not matched to a gene: 4. The CDR3 length is 15 residues. This CDR3 reads CASSISGGFTDTQYF. The CDR3, as DNA: TGTGCCAGCAGCATTAGCGGGGGGTTCACAGATACGCAGTATTTT.

This chain uses TRBV7-2 with TRBJ1-5; possible D gene TRBD1, 6 bases. Trimming cost V 1 base and J 4 bases, with 8 bases left between them. The CDR3 sequence is 14 residues long. Germline lookup yields CDR1 SGHTA and CDR2 FQGNSA. CDR3 coding DNA: TGTGCCAGCAGCTTAGTGCAGGGGAATCAGCCCCAGCATTTT. Protein: CASSLVQGNQPQHF.

The chain's CDR3 is CATQGGEGQPQHF. DNA for the CDR3: TGTGCCACCCAGGGGGGAGAAGGACAGCCCCAGCATTTT. The rearrangement links TRBV18 to TRBJ1-5; TRBD1 matches 7 bases. The CDR3 is 13 residues long. The J segment lost 7 bases and the V segment lost 10 bases, leaving 10 bases of the junction unmatched. Germline-derived CDR1 and CDR2 are KGHSH and LQKENI.

This clone was counted only a few times. The CDR3 protein is CAWTLPGYTEAFF. CDR3 bases: TGTGCCTGGACCCTTCCGGGATACACTGAAGCTTTCTTT. The gene calls are TRBV30 and TRBJ1-1; D is unresolved. V lost 4 bases to trimming and J lost 3 bases, with 12 bases between them. Per the germline V gene, CDR1 is GTSNPN and CDR2 is SVGIG (reference sequence). The CDR3 extends over 13 amino acids.

This clone was seen only a few times. V and J are TRBV5-4 and TRBJ2-2, with D unclear. The germline gives CDR1 SGHNT, CDR2 YYREEE (reference sequence). The V gene lost 0 bases and the J gene lost 0 bases, with 0 bases spanning the gap. The CDR3 is made up of 13 amino acids. The DNA of the CDR3 is TGTGCCAGCAGCTTGGCGAACACCGGGGAGCTGTTTTTT. Translated: CASSLANTGELFF.

In the case of this clone: Compared with germline, one end of the junction differs, possibly owing to a read error. The J gene is TRBJ1-1, the V gene TRBV19, with 7 positions matching TRBD1. Germline CDR1 and CDR2: LNHDA and SQIVND (reference sequence). The length of the CDR3 is 15 residues. CDR3 residues: CGSTPQGTGYTEAFF. The CDR3 DNA sequence: TGTGGCAGTACTCCACAGGGGACGGGTTACACTGAAGCTTTCTTT.